The source of this T cell receptor beta chain is a study of T cells after yellow fever vaccination. At the level of the study: It was SMART-Seq v4 Ultra Low Input that prepared the fractions with low cell numbers.

For TCR, cDNA came from 5'RACE template switching, which added a universal primer site and UMIs. TCRdb ran MiXCR on the 5' RACE reads and lists one entry per CDR3 protein. Of 170,000 or so distinct CDR3 sequences in the sample, approximately 6.2% were seen once. Germline CDR1 reads SGHAT; CDR2 reads FQNNGV. Unmatched junction bases numbered 14, after V lost 2 bases and J lost 2 bases. The CDR3 is 18 amino acids. Findings of the study overall: Among all clonotypes, a small share was observed in both CD4 and CD8 compartments.

On this clonotype itself: Its antigen is not known.

This sequence joins TRBV11-2 and TRBJ2-5; 7 bases match TRBD2. This sequence was found in a man between 18 and 35 years old who received the YFV17D yellow fever vaccine. Source: CD4+ T cells sorted from PBMCs, taken on the day of the first yellow fever vaccination. The CDR3: CASSLNSPSGAEQETQYF. The DNA for the CDR3 is TGTGCCAGCAGCTTAAATTCCCCCAGCGGGGCAGAACAAGAGACCCAGTACTTC.